This TCR beta chain was recorded in a study of blood T cell repertoires in COVID-19. Sequencing was performed with immunoSEQ multiplex PCR; in TCRdb, only in-frame clones are kept and a portion is missing. The repertoire holds 70,000 or so clones, with more than 80% as singletons. The V end lost 1 base, the J end lost 5 bases, and 11 bases lay between the germline ends. The CDR3 is 15 amino acids. Per germline, CDR1 LGHDT and CDR2 YNNKEL (reference sequence). Sequencing was done on a sample of peripheral blood. The sequence came from a woman older than 75 with active or convalescent COVID-19. This chain joins TRBV3-1 (or the pseudogene TRBV3-2) and TRBJ1-4; the D gene is possibly TRBD1 (6 bases). In DNA, the CDR3 is TGTGCCAGCAGCCAAGTCCGGACAGAAAATGAAAAACTGTTTTTT. Its translation: CASSQVRTENEKLFF.